This T cell receptor beta chain was sequenced in a study of blood T cell repertoires in COVID-19. Original handling: Estimated nucleated cell counts came from reference gene primer amplification. Data came from immunoSEQ multiplex PCR; TCRdb stores just in-frame clones and leaves some out. From that table come the V and J calls and clone size; the DNA was used to work out D and trimming. The sample gives roughly 130,000 clones, about 88% of which show up once; roughly 4.8% is in the top ten. Enrolled during active infection, Seattle patients were then followed longitudinally. Trimming took off 4 bases at V and 12 bases at J, with 15 bases between the two ends. Germline loops: CDR1 SGHTA, CDR2 FQGTGA. CDR3 size: 12 residues.

What was sequenced was peripheral blood. The clonotype was recovered from a man aged 55 to 70 with COVID-19, enrolled during active disease. V is TRBV7-3 and J is TRBJ1-1; D is ambiguous. The CDR3 here is CASSSLGGVPFF. As DNA, the CDR3 is TGTGCCAGCAGCTCACTTGGTGGAGTACCTTTCTTT. Full variable domain (outside the CDR3, taken from reference TRBV7-3 and TRBJ1-1): GAGVSQTPSNKVTEKGKYVELRCDPISGHTALYWYRQSLGQGPEFLIYFQGTGAADDSGLPNDRFFAVRPEGSVSTLKIQRTERGDSAVYLCASSSLGGVPFFGQGTRLTVV.